Included here is one T cell receptor (beta chain) sequence, with context. Its antigen remains undetermined. This record belongs to a study of CXCR3-negative and CXCR3-positive naive CD8 T cells (dated by TCRdb to the late 2010s). Context from the whole study: About 150 million TRB reads were obtained in total, roughly 1.5 +/- 0.3 million reads per library. Diversity and physicochemical repertoire analyses covered some eleven donors pooled from two independent experiments. TRBV-TRBJ cluster analysis included naive subsets from roughly 5 donors and memory cells from 3 donors. General findings and caveats noted by the study authors: Both naive subsets had comparably high repertoire diversity, while memory CD8+ T cells had much lower repertoire diversity. Surface CD5, linked to self-reactivity in mice, was comparable between naive subsets; TCR interaction strength was therefore also inferred from TRB CDR3 physicochemical properties. Naive CXCR3-negative and CXCR3-positive cells from the same donor showed similar TRBV-TRBJ usage, whereas memory cells showed distinct patterns. Compared with CXCR3-negative naive cells, CXCR3-positive naive cells had TRB CDR3s with higher hydrophobicity (lower Kidera factor 4), lower energy, and higher strength and volume indices. Because CXCR3 expression was partially decreased after cryopreservation, freshly isolated PBMCs were used for most assays.

From the cysteine up to the phenylalanine, the CDR3 has a length of 16 residues. No DNA sequence is on record. For CDR1 and CDR2, the germline V gene (reference sequence) lists SEHNR and FQNEAQ. Each CD8+ T cell subset was flow-sorted in triplicate, with roughly 310,000 cells per subset placed directly into RLT lysis buffer. To exclude memory contaminants, naive CD8+ T cells were stringently defined as CD45RO-CCR7+CD27+CD95-. Standard density gradient centrifugation was used to isolate peripheral blood mononuclear cells from buffy coats. Naive CXCR3-negative and CXCR3-positive CD8+ T cells were flow-sorted using a FACSAria III. Total RNA was extracted from sorted cells using an RNeasy Mini Kit. The sequencer listed for this sample is NextSeq 550. The Human TCR Profiling Kit (MiLaboratory) was used to make UMI-labeled 5' RACE TRB cDNA libraries. The full amount of extracted RNA was used for cDNA synthesis, and the full amount of resulting cDNA was used for PCR amplification. Libraries were prepared in parallel with an identical number of PCR cycles. The authors processed their data as follows. MIGEC and MiXCR extracted about 53,000 +/- 10,000 unique UMI-labeled TRB cDNA molecules per library, requiring at least two reads per UMI. On average, each library contained about 40,000 +/- 10,000 functional in-frame TRB CDR3 nucleotide clonotypes without stop codons. After each sample was downsampled to 5000 UMI-labeled TRB molecules, VDJtools was used to calculate diversity metrics such as normalized Shannon-Wiener and Chao1. VDJtools was used to calculate clonotype-size-weighted physicochemical properties of the central five CDR3 residues, namely interaction energy, strength, volume and Kidera factor 4. One entry per CDR3 protein sequence results from the TCRdb reprocessing of the reads, with DNA left out. The V and J calls follow TCRdb's processing rather than the paper's. The sample has roughly 56,000 distinct CDR3 sequences on record. The ten largest make up 0.42% of the sample.

Sequenced material: naive CXCR3- CD8+ T cells from blood. The cell subset or site label corresponds to: CD45RO-CCR7+CD27+CD95- naive CD8+ T cells lacking CXCR3 (TNR3-). The rearrangement joined TRBV7-9 to TRBJ1-4; TCRdb gives TRBD1 as the D gene, but with no DNA this cannot be confirmed. The receptor was derived from a human donor in good health. Some clones in this sample may be carry-over from other donors' samples. The CDR3: CASSPPRGQINEKLFF.